What follows are 28 T cell receptor beta chains derived from one specimen sequenced in a study of T cells of healthy individuals. TCRdb redid the calling of the 5' RACE reads with MiXCR, one entry per CDR3 protein. The table records about 96,000 distinct CDR3 sequences, 17% of them present only once. These receptors all come from a human donor in good health.

This clonotype was observed at least ten times. DNA of the CDR3: TGTGCCAGCAGCGAGCGACTAGCGGGAGTAGATACGCAGTATTTT. Its translation is CASSERLAGVDTQYF. The chain recombines TRBV14 with TRBJ2-3; 12 positions match TRBD2. The CDR3 has 15 residues. From germline, CDR1 is SGHDN and CDR2 FVKESK. V was clipped by 5 bases and J by 5 bases; unmatched bases: 5.

V is TRBV7-6 and J is TRBJ1-2; D perhaps matches TRBD1 (5 bases). Germline-derived CDR1 and CDR2 are SGHVS and FNYEAQ. The CDR3 has 14 amino acids. V lost 5 bases to trimming and J lost 8 bases, with 18 bases between them. The CDR3 region has the DNA TGTGCCAGCAGCCCGTTTGAGACAGCCGCCGGCTACACCTTC. Translation: CASSPFETAAGYTF.

V usage is TRBV18 and J usage is TRBJ2-2; D tentatively reads TRBD1 or TRBD2 (5 bases each). The ends were cut back, 1 base at V and 1 base at J, with 13 bases in the middle. The CDR3 is 17 amino acids. Germline V CDR1 and CDR2: KGHSH, LQKENI. CDR3 sequence (DNA): TGTGCCAGCTCACCACGAGTAGGGACGGTGAACACCGGGGAGCTGTTTTTT. It is translated as CASSPRVGTVNTGELFF.

The gene calls are TRBV4-3 and TRBJ2-4; 10 nucleotides match TRBD2. The ends lost 1 base at V and 8 bases at J; junction bases unmatched: 11. Germline V gives CDR1 LGHNA, CDR2 YSLEER. The CDR3 runs 17 residues. The CDR3 protein is CASSQVLAGDLLDIQYF. The CDR3 DNA reads TGCGCCAGCAGCCAAGTGCTAGCGGGGGACCTCTTGGACATTCAGTACTTC.

This clonotype was seen a handful of times. V gene TRBV3-1 combines with J gene TRBJ2-7; 8 nucleotides line up with TRBD1. The CDR3 is 15 residues long. Germline loops: CDR1 LGHDT, CDR2 YNNKEL (reference sequence). Unmatched junction bases numbered 4, after V lost 0 bases and J lost 3 bases. The CDR3 protein is CASSQEWTGIYEQYF. The CDR3, as DNA: TGTGCCAGCAGCCAAGAATGGACAGGGATCTACGAGCAGTACTTC.

This chain joins TRBV6-1 and TRBJ1-6, with 7 positions matching TRBD1. Trimming cost V 3 bases and J 1 base; bases outside gene matches: 3. CDR1 MNHNS and CDR2 SASEGT come from the germline V gene. The CDR3 is 16 amino acids. This CDR3 is CASSDEGASYNSPLHF. The CDR3 DNA sequence: TGTGCCAGCAGTGACGAGGGGGCATCCTATAATTCACCCCTCCACTTT.

In this sample, this clonotype turned up a few times. The chain carries TRBV7-9 and TRBJ2-3; D is unresolved. The CDR3 spans 14 residues. The V end lost 1 base, the J end lost 0 bases, and 5 bases lay between the germline ends. Germline values: CDR1 SEHNR, CDR2 FQNEAQ (reference sequence). CDR3 residues: CASSLDVSTDTQYF. The CDR3 DNA reads as TGTGCCAGCAGCTTAGACGTCAGCACAGATACGCAGTATTTT.

This chain uses TRBV20-1 with TRBJ2-7, with D maybe TRBD2 (6 bases). The CDR3 extends over 14 amino acids. V lost 6 bases and J 3 bases, leaving 18 bases between the germline ends. Germline lookup yields CDR1 DFQATT and CDR2 SNEGSKA (reference sequence). The CDR3 loop is CSAITFGLHYEQYF. CDR3 bases: TGCAGTGCCATTACTTTTGGACTACACTACGAGCAGTACTTC.

This rearrangement joins TRBV6-5 to TRBJ2-1; 10 bases map to TRBD2. J gave up 7 bases and V 2 bases, and 5 bases lay outside the gene matches. Germline V lookup: CDR1 MNHEY, CDR2 SVGAGI. CDR3 length equals 15 residues. The CDR3 loop is CASSYSSGGQNEQFF. As DNA, the CDR3 is TGTGCCAGCAGTTACAGTAGCGGGGGGCAGAATGAGCAGTTCTTC.

This clonotype was picked up a small number of times. This chain links TRBV7-2 with TRBJ1-2; tentatively, D is TRBD1 (6 bases). The ends were cut back, 1 base at V and 8 bases at J, with 17 bases in the middle. This CDR3 has 15 amino acids. The germline CDR1 and CDR2 sequences are SGHTA and FQGNSA. This chain's CDR3 is CASSLGDTYREGYTF. The CDR3 DNA reads as TGTGCCAGCAGCTTAGGGGACACTTATAGGGAGGGCTACACCTTC.

This clonotype was seen a handful of times. The rearrangement uses TRBV7-8 and TRBJ2-7, with TRBD2 as a possible D gene (6 bases). V lost 7 bases and J 1 base, leaving 17 bases between the germline ends. The CDR3 spans 15 residues. Per germline, CDR1 SGHVS and CDR2 FQNEAQ. The CDR3 DNA reads TGTGCCAGCACCCCGCGGGCGGGGACTTCCTACGAGCAGTACTTC. It is translated as CASTPRAGTSYEQYF.

The chain uses TRBV20-1 and TRBJ2-1; D remains unclear. Trimming took off 3 bases at V and 8 bases at J, with 20 bases between the two ends. This CDR3 comprises 15 residues. In germline, CDR1 is DFQATT, CDR2 SNEGSKA (reference sequence). The CDR3 DNA reads TGCAGTGCTAGGGGATGGACGTCATCTAGAGATGAGCAGTTCTTC. Translating gives CSARGWTSSRDEQFF.

This clonotype was detected ten times or more. The rearrangement joins TRBV2 to TRBJ2-3; no reliable D call. The V and J ends lost 7 bases and 2 bases respectively, with 16 bases between them. Germline V gene data show CDR1 as SNHLY and CDR2 as FYNNEI. The CDR3 spans 15 residues. DNA of the CDR3: TGTGCCAGCACCCAACGGCCGAGAACCACAGATACGCAGTATTTT. Translated, it gives CASTQRPRTTDTQYF. The full variable domain, rest sourced from reference TRBV2 and TRBJ2-3, is EPEVTQTPSHQVTQMGQEVILRCVPISNHLYFYWYRQILGQKVEFLVSFYNNEISEKSEIFDDQFSVERPDGSNFTLKIRSTKLEDSAMYFCASTQRPRTTDTQYFGPGTRLTVL.

This clonotype was detected many times. The rearrangement uses TRBV6-5 and TRBJ2-6, with D possibly being TRBD2 (5 bases). There are 16 residues in the CDR3. V was shortened by 8 bases and J by 0 bases, with 14 bases between the two germline ends. Germline loops: CDR1 MNHEY, CDR2 SVGAGI. CDR3 protein: CASGKSGGSGANVLTF. The CDR3 coding sequence is TGTGCCAGCGGGAAATCAGGAGGCTCTGGGGCCAACGTCCTGACTTTC.

In this sample, this clonotype turned up many times. The chain has TRBV15 and TRBJ1-5; D perhaps matches TRBD1 (6 bases). The germline V gene encodes CDR1 LNHNV and CDR2 YYDKDF (reference sequence). Trimming left V 3 bases short and J 7 bases short, with 16 bases between. This CDR3 region has 15 residues. Here the CDR3 reads CATSSGWGGAQPQHF. Written as DNA, the CDR3 is TGTGCCACCAGCAGTGGCTGGGGGGGGGCCCAGCCCCAGCATTTT.

This clonotype was counted only a few times. The V call is TRBV27, the J call TRBJ2-7; 9 nucleotides align to TRBD2. Germline CDR1 MNHEY, CDR2 SMNVEV (reference sequence). The CDR3 is 16 amino acids. The V and J ends lost 5 bases and 2 bases, in that order; junction bases with no gene match: 10. CDR3 sequence (DNA): TGTGCCAGCAGTCCCGAAGCTAGCGGGGTAACCTACGAGCAGTACTTC. Amino acid sequence: CASSPEASGVTYEQYF.

This clonotype was picked up a small number of times. The chain employs TRBV25-1 and TRBJ1-6; D remains ambiguous. The CDR3 is 14 amino acids. Germline CDR1 and CDR2: MGHDK and SYGVNS. V lost 3 bases and J 3 bases, leaving 6 bases between the germline ends. The CDR3 protein is CASSDPVYNSPLHF. Written as DNA, the CDR3 is TGTGCCAGCAGTGACCCCGTCTATAATTCACCCCTCCACTTT.

The V gene is TRBV7-2, the J gene TRBJ2-3; 9 bases match TRBD2. V lost 4 bases and J lost 3; bases outside the gene matches: 8. The CDR3 has 16 amino acids. The germline V gene has CDR1 SGHTA and CDR2 FQGNSA. The CDR3 loop reads CASSYGTSHVTDTQYF. In nucleotides, the CDR3 is TGTGCCAGCAGCTACGGGACTAGCCATGTGACAGATACGCAGTATTTT.

As to this clonotype: The conserved phenylalanine or tryptophan is not found at the CDR3 terminus, so this likely reflects a read error. The rearrangement joins TRBV29-1 to TRBJ2-2, with no clear D. Germline CDR1 and CDR2: SQVTM and ANQGSEA. The CDR3 has 14 amino acids. V was clipped by 4 bases and J by 1 base, with 10 bases between them. The CDR3 coding sequence is TGCAGCGTTGCTGGTGCAGGGAACACCGGGGAGCTGTTTCTT. Translating gives CSVAGAGNTGELFL.

V is TRBV6-5 and J is TRBJ2-5; weak D call: TRBD1 (5 bases). Deletions cut 6 bases from V and 5 bases from J, with 16 bases between. The germline V gene encodes CDR1 MNHEY and CDR2 SVGAGI. The CDR3 contains 14 residues. CDR3 protein: CASRVQGILETQYF. DNA of the CDR3: TGTGCCAGCAGGGTCCAGGGCATTTTGGAGACCCAGTACTTC.

This sequence joins TRBV20-1 and TRBJ2-1; possible D gene TRBD1, 6 bases. This CDR3 is 13 amino acids long. The germline CDR1 and CDR2 sequences are DFQATT and SNEGSKA (reference sequence). Trimming took 5 bases from V and 7 from J, leaving 15 bases between them. CDR3 nucleotide sequence: TGCAGTGCTGCAGCGTGGGGGCCTAATGAGCAGTTCTTC. It codes for CSAAAWGPNEQFF.

In this sample, this clonotype turned up many times. V gene TRBV11-2 combines with J gene TRBJ2-2; 11 nucleotides match TRBD2. This CDR3 spans 16 amino acids. Germline assignment: CDR1 SGHAT and CDR2 FQNNGV. Germline trimming cut 5 bases from V and 4 bases from J; bases unmatched to any gene: 6. The CDR3 DNA reads as TGTGCCAGCAGCCCTCGGACTAGCGGGTTCACCGGGGAGCTGTTTTTT. Translating it yields CASSPRTSGFTGELFF.

This chain links TRBV25-1 with TRBJ1-6; 10 nucleotides agree with TRBD1. The germline CDR1 and CDR2 sequences are MGHDK and SYGVNS. V lost 2 bases to trimming and J lost 5 bases; unmatched junction nucleotides: 12. The CDR3 runs to 19 residues. The DNA for the CDR3 is TGTGCCAGCAGTGAAGTGGGACAGGGGATAGGTGGGCATAATTCACCCCTCCACTTT. Amino acid sequence: CASSEVGQGIGGHNSPLHF.

This clonotype was detected only a few times. J is TRBJ2-6 and V is TRBV4-3; a possible D gene is TRBD2 (6 bases). Germline loops: CDR1 LGHNA, CDR2 YSLEER. CDR3 length: 17 residues. V gave up 4 bases and J gave up 0 bases, with 13 bases separating them. The chain's CDR3 is CASSLQRVSSGANVLTF. The CDR3 region has the DNA TGCGCCAGCAGCCTACAGCGGGTTAGCTCTGGGGCCAACGTCCTGACTTTC.

This clonotype was counted a few times. This chain connects TRBV20-1 to TRBJ2-1; tentative D call: TRBD1 (5 bases). The V end lost 4 bases, the J end lost 3 bases, and 13 bases lay between the germline ends. The length of the CDR3 is 14 residues. CDR1 and CDR2 (germline): DFQATT, SNEGSKA (reference sequence). This CDR3 reads CSATKLDSYNEQFF. CDR3 nucleotides: TGCAGTGCTACAAAGCTTGACAGCTACAATGAGCAGTTCTTC.

This clonotype was seen once. This chain links TRBV20-1 with TRBJ2-7; D not resolved. Germline loops: CDR1 DFQATT, CDR2 SNEGSKA (reference sequence). Trimming stripped 0 bases from V and 0 bases from J, with 6 bases between. The CDR3 is 13 residues long. CDR3 region: CSARDRASYEQYF. The CDR3 bases are TGCAGTGCTAGAGATCGGGCCTCCTACGAGCAGTACTTC.

This chain uses TRBV6-6 with TRBJ2-1, with D possibly TRBD1 on 5 matching bases. This CDR3 contains 14 residues. The V gene's germline CDR1 is MNHNY and CDR2 SVGAGI (reference sequence). Trimming shortened V by 2 bases and J by 2 bases, and 7 bases separated the two germline ends. The CDR3 sequence is CASSYIRAYNEQFF. The CDR3 DNA is TGTGCCAGCAGTTACATCAGGGCCTACAATGAGCAGTTCTTC.

There are a few counts of this clonotype. This chain uses TRBV6-5 with TRBJ2-7; D perhaps matches TRBD2 (7 bases). In germline, CDR1 is MNHEY, CDR2 SVGAGI. V was shortened by 0 bases and J by 4 bases, with 25 bases between the two germline ends. CDR3 length: 19 residues. The CDR3, as DNA: TGTGCCAGCAGTTACTCGATATTTGTCGGCGGGGAGGGGGGATACGAGCAGTACTTC. It translates to CASSYSIFVGGEGGYEQYF.